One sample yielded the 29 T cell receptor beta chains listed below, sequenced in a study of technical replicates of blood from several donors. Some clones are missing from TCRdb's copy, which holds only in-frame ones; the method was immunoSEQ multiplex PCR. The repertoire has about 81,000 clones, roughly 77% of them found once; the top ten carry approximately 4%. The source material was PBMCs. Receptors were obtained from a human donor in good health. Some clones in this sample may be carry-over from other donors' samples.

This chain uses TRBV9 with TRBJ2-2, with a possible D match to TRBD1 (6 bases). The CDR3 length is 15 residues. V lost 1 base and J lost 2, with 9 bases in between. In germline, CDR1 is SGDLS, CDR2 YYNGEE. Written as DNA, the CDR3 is TGTGCCAGCAGCGTATCGACAGGAAACACCGGGGAGCTGTTTTTT. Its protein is CASSVSTGNTGELFF.

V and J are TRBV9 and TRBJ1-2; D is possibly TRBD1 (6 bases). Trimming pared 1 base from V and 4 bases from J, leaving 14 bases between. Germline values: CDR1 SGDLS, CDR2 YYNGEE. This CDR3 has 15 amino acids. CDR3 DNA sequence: TGTGCCAGCAGCGTAACAGGGAGTTCGTTCTATGGCTACACCTTC. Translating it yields CASSVTGSSFYGYTF. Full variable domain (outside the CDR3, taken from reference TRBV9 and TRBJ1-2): DSGVTQTPKHLITATGQRVTLRCSPRSGDLSVYWYQQSLDQGLQFLIQYYNGEERAKGNILERFSAQQFPDLHSELNLSSLELGDSALYFCASSVTGSSFYGYTFGSGTRLTVV.

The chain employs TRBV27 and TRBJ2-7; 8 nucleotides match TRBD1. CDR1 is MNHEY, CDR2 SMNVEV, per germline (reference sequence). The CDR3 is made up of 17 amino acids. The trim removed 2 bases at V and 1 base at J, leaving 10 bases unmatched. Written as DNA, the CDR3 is TGTGCCAGCAGTTTACAGCCTGGGACAGGTGGTTCCTACGAGCAGTACTTC. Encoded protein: CASSLQPGTGGSYEQYF.

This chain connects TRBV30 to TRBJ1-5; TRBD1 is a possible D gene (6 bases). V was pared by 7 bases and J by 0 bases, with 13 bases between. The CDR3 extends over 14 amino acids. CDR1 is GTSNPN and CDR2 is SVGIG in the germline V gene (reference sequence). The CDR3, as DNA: TGTGCCTTTAGGGACACCAATAGCAATCAGCCCCAGCATTTT. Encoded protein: CAFRDTNSNQPQHF.

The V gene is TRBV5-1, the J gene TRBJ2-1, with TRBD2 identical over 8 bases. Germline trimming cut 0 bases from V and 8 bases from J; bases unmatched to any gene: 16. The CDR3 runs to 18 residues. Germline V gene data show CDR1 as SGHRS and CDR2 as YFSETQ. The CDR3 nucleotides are TGCGCCAGCAGCTTGGGATTCGGGGTCGGGGGGGGTTGGGATGAGCAGTTCTTC. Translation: CASSLGFGVGGGWDEQFF.

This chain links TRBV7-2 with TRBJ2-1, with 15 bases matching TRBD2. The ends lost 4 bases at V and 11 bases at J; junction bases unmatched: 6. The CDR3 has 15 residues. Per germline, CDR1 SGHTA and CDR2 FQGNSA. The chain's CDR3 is CASSSTGTSGRQQFF. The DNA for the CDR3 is TGTGCCAGCAGCTCCACCGGGACTAGCGGGAGGCAGCAGTTCTTC.

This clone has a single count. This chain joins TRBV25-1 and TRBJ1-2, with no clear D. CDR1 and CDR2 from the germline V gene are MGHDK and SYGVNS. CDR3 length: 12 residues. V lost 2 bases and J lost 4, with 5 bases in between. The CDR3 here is CASSEPGYGYTF. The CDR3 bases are TGTGCCAGCAGTGAACCCGGCTATGGCTACACCTTC.

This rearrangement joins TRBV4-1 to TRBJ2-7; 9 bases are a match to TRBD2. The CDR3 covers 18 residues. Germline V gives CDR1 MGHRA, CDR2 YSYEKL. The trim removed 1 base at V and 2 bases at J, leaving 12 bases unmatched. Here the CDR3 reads CASSQGRLAGTKTYEQYF. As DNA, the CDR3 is TGCGCCAGCAGCCAAGGCCGGCTAGCGGGAACTAAGACCTACGAGCAGTACTTC.

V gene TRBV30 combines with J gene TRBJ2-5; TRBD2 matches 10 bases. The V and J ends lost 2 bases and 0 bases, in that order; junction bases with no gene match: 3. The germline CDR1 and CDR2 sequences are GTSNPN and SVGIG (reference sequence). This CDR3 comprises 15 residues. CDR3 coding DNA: TGTGCCTGGAGTCTAGGACTAGCGGACCAAGAGACCCAGTACTTC. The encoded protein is CAWSLGLADQETQYF.

The CDR3 nucleotides read TGCGCCAGCAGTCAATTCCCCTCAGGGTCTGAGCAGTTCTTC. Translated: CASSQFPSGSEQFF. The chain carries TRBV23-1 and TRBJ2-1; a possible D gene is TRBD1 (5 bases). TRBV23-1 is designated an ORF whose function remains uncertain. CDR3 length: 14 amino acids. V lost 1 base and J lost 9, with 13 bases in between.

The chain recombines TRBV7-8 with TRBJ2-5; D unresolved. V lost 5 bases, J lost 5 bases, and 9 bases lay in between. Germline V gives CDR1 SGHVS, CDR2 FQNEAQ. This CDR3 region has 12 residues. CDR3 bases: TGTGCCAGCAGCAGATACGGGGAGACCCAGTACTTC. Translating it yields CASSRYGETQYF.

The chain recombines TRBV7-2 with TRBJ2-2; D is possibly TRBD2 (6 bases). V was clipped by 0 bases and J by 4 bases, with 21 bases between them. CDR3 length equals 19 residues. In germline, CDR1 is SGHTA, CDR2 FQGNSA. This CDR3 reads CASSLARNSGPLLTGELFF. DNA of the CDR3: TGTGCCAGCAGCTTAGCGCGGAATAGCGGCCCGCTACTCACCGGGGAGCTGTTTTTT.

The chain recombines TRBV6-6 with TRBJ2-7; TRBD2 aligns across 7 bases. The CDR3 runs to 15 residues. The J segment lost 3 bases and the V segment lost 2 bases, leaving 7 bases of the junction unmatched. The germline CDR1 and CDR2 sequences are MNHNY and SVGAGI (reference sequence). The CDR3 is CASSYAGGGDYEQYF. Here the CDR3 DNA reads TGTGCCAGCAGTTACGCCGGTGGGGGGGACTACGAGCAGTACTTC.

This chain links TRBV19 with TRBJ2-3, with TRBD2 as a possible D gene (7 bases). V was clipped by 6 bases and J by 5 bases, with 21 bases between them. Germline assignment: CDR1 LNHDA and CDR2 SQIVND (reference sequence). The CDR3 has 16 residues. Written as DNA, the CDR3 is TGTGCCAGTAGATCCGCCCTCGGGGGGCGTAAAGATACGCAGTATTTT. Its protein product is CASRSALGGRKDTQYF.

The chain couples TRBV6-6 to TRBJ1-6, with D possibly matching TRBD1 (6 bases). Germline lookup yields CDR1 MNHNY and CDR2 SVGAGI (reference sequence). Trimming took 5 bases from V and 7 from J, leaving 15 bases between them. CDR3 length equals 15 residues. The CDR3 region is CASSPTGLGNSPLHF. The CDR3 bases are TGTGCCAGCAGTCCCACAGGGTTAGGGAATTCACCCCTCCACTTT.

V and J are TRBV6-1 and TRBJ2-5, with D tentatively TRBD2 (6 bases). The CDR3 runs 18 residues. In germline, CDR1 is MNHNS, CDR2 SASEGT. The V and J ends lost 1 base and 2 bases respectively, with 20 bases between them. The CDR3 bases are TGTGCCAGCAGTGAAGAAAGTGGGTTCGCAGGACTACAAGAGACCCAGTACTTC. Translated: CASSEESGFAGLQETQYF.

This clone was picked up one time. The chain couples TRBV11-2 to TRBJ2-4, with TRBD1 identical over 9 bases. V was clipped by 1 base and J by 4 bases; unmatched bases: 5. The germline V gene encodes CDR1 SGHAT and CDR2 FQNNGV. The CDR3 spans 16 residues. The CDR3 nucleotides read TGTGCCAGCAGCTTAGTCGGGACAGGGCTAAAAAACATTCAGTACTTC. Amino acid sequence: CASSLVGTGLKNIQYF.

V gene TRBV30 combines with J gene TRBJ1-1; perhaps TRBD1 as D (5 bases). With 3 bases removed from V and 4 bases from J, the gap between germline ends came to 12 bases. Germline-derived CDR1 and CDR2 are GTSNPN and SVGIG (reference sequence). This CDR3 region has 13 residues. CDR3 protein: CAWRPIGGTEAFF. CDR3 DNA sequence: TGTGCCTGGAGGCCGATCGGGGGCACTGAAGCTTTCTTT.

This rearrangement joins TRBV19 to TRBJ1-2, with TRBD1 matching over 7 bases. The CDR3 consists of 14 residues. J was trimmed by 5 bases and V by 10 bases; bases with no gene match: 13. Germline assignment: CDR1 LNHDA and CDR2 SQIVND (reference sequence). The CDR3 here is CATQGGTQGYGYTF. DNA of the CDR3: TGTGCCACTCAGGGGGGAACCCAGGGTTATGGCTACACCTTC. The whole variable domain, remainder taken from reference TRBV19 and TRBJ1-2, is DGGITQSPKYLFRKEGQNVTLSCEQNLNHDAMYWYRQDPGQGLRLIYYSQIVNDFQKGDIAEGYSVSREKKESFPLTVTSAQKNPTAFYLCATQGGTQGYGYTFGSGTRLTVV.

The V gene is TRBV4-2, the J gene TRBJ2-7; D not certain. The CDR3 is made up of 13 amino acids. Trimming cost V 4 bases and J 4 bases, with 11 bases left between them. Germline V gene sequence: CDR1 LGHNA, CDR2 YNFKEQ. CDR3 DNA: TGTGCCAGCAGCCCCCAAGAGGCTTACGAGCAGTACTTC. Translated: CASSPQEAYEQYF.

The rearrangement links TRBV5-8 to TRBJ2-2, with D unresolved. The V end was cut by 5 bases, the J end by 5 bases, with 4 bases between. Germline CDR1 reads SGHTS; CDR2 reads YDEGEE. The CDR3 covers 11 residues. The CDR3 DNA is TGTGCCAGCAGATATACCGGGGAGCTGTTTTTT. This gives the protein CASRYTGELFF.

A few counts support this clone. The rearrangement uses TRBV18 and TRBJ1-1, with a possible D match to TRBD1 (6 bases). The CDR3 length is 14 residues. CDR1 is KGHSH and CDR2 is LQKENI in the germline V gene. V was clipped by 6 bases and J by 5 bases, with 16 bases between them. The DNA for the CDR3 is TGTGCCAGCTCGCTTGGACAGCTTCGGACTGAAGCTTTCTTT. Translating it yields CASSLGQLRTEAFF.

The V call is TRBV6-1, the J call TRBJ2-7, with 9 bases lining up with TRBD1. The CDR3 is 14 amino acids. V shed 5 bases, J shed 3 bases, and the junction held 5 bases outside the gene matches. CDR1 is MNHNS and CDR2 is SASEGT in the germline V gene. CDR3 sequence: CASSPTDRGYEQYF. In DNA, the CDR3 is TGTGCCAGCAGTCCAACGGACAGGGGCTACGAGCAGTACTTC.

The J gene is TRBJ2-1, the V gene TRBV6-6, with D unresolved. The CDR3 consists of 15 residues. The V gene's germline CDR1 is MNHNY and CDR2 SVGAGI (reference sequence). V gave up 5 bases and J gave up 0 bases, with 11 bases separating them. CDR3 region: CASSADPSSYNEQFF. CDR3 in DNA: TGTGCCAGCAGTGCCGACCCTAGCTCCTACAATGAGCAGTTCTTC.

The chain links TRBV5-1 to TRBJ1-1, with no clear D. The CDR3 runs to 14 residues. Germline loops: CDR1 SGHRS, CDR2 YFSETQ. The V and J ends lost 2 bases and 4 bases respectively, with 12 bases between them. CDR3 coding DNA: TGCGCCAGCAGCTTTCGTCGGGGAAGCACTGAAGCTTTCTTT. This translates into CASSFRRGSTEAFF. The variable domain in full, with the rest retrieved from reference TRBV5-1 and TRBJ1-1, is KAGVTQTPRYLIKTRGQQVTLSCSPISGHRSVSWYQQTPGQGLQFLFEYFSETQRNKGNFPGRFSGRQFSNSRSEMNVSTLELGDSALYLCASSFRRGSTEAFFGQGTRLTVV.

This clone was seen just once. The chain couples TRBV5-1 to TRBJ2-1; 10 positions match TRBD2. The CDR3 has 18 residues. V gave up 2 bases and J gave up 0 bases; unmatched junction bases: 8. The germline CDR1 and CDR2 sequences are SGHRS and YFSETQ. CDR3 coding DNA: TGCGCCAGCAGCTTAATAGCGGGAGGAGACGGCTCCTACAATGAGCAGTTCTTC. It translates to CASSLIAGGDGSYNEQFF. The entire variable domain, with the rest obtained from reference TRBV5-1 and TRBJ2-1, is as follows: KAGVTQTPRYLIKTRGQQVTLSCSPISGHRSVSWYQQTPGQGLQFLFEYFSETQRNKGNFPGRFSGRQFSNSRSEMNVSTLELGDSALYLCASSLIAGGDGSYNEQFFGPGTRLTVL.

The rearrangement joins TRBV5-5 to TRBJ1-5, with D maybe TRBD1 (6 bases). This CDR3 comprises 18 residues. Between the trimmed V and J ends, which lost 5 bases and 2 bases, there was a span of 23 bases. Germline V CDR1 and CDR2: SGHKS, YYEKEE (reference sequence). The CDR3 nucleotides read TGTGCCAGCAGACGAGGGGCCGATAGTGGGGGCGGCAATCAGCCCCAGCATTTT. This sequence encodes CASRRGADSGGGNQPQHF. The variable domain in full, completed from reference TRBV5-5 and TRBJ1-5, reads DAGVTQSPTHLIKTRGQQVTLRCSPISGHKSVSWYQQVLGQGPQFIFQYYEKEERGRGNFPDRFSARQFPNYSSELNVNALLLGDSALYLCASRRGADSGGGNQPQHFGDGTRLSIL.

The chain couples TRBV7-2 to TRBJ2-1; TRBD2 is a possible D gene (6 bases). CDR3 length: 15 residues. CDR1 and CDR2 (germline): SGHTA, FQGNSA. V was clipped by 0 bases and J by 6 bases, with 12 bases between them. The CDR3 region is CASSLASGMPNEQFF. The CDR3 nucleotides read TGTGCCAGCAGCTTAGCTAGCGGTATGCCCAATGAGCAGTTCTTC.

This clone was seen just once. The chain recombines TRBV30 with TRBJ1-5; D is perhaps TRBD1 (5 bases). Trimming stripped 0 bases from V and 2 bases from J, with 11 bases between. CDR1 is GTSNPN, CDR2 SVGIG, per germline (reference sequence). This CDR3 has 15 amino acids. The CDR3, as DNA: TGTGCCTGGAGTGTTGGACAAGGAGGCAATCAGCCCCAGCATTTT. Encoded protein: CAWSVGQGGNQPQHF.